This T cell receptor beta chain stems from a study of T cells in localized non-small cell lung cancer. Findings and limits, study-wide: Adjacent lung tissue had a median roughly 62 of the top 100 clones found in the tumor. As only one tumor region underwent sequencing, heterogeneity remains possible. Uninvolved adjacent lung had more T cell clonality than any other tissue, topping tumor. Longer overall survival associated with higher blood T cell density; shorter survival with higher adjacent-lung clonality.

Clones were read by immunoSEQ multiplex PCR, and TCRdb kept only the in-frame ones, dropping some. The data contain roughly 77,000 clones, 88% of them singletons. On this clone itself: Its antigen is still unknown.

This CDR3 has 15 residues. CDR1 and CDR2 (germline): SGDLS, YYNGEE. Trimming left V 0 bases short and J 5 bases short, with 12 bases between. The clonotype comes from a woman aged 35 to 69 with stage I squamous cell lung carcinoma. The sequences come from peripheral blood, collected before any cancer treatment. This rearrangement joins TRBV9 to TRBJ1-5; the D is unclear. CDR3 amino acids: CASSVAGQADQPQHF. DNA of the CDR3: TGTGCCAGCAGCGTAGCTGGCCAGGCGGATCAGCCCCAGCATTTT.